These T cell receptor beta chains were read from a single sample in a study of blood T cell repertoires in COVID-19. Assay: immunoSEQ multiplex PCR; the TCRdb copy retains only in-frame clones and omits some. The sample yields approximately 12,000 clones, about four fifths seen once. Material: peripheral blood. The receptor source for this set is a woman aged 55-75 years with acute or convalescent COVID-19. Both conserved end residues are part of each CDR3. D genes are given only for firm matches. Not all rows give a size; the values are once, few, many and, for expanded clones, a class.

V gene,clone size,D gene,J gene,CDR3 protein,CDR3 DNA
TRBV5-4,-,-,TRBJ1-2,CASSLGGGGGYTF,TGTGCCAGCAGTTTAGGGGGGGGTGGAGGCTACACCTTC
TRBV9,-,TRBD2,TRBJ2-5,CASSVEGSGGETQYF,TGTGCCAGCAGCGTAGAGGGTAGCGGGGGTGAGACCCAGTACTTC
TRBV28,-,-,TRBJ1-6,CASSFLDSYARYNSPLHF,TGTGCCAGCAGTTTCCTCGATTCCTACGCTCGCTATAATTCACCCCTCCACTTT
TRBV3-1/TRBV3-2,-,-,TRBJ1-5,CASSQDNSHQPQHF,TGTGCCAGCAGCCAAGACAATAGCCATCAGCCCCAGCATTTT
TRBV15,-,-,TRBJ1-1,CATSEIQGAYTEAFF,TGTGCCACCAGCGAAATACAGGGTGCGTACACTGAAGCTTTCTTT
TRBV7-3,-,-,TRBJ2-5,CASSQSGGAQETQYF,TGTGCCAGCAGCCAATCCGGGGGAGCACAAGAGACCCAGTACTTC
TRBV18,-,TRBD2,TRBJ2-2,CASSRGLAGGPNTGELFF,TGTGCCAGCTCACGGGGACTAGCGGGGGGCCCGAACACCGGGGAGCTGTTTTTT
TRBV7-9,-,TRBD2,TRBJ2-5,CASSLAAGEETQYF,TGTGCCAGCAGCTTAGCGGCGGGAGAAGAGACCCAGTACTTC
TRBV10-3,-,-,TRBJ1-1,CAISPAGIGTEAFF,TGTGCCATCAGTCCAGCCGGGATCGGGACTGAAGCTTTCTTT
TRBV28,-,-,TRBJ2-7,CASSSLRRAYEQYF,TGTGCCAGCAGCTCCCTCAGGAGGGCCTACGAGCAGTACTTC
TRBV28,-,-,TRBJ1-5,CASSSGGAGYGRNQPQHF,TGTGCCAGCAGCTCTGGGGGGGCAGGGTATGGAAGAAATCAGCCCCAGCATTTT
TRBV19,-,TRBD2,TRBJ2-5,CASSLIMGLAGTQYF,TGTGCCAGTAGCCTGATCATGGGACTAGCGGGGACCCAGTACTTC
TRBV23-1,-,-,TRBJ1-1,CASSHDSEAFF,TGCGCCAGCAGTCACGACAGTGAAGCTTTCTTT
TRBV12-3/TRBV12-4,-,TRBD2,TRBJ2-7,CASSSLGTSEQYF,TGTGCCAGCAGTTCGCTGGGGACTAGCGAGCAGTACTTC
TRBV27,few,-,TRBJ1-2,CASSLSRLSGYTF,TGTGCCAGCAGTTTATCCAGACTGAGTGGCTACACCTTC
TRBV27,-,TRBD1,TRBJ1-1,CASSWDRNTEAFF,TGTGCCAGCAGTTGGGACAGAAACACTGAAGCTTTCTTT
TRBV6-1,-,-,TRBJ1-1,CASSESTANTEAFF,TGTGCCAGCAGTGAATCAACAGCCAACACTGAAGCTTTCTTT
TRBV29-1,-,TRBD1,TRBJ2-7,CSAGDRGYEQYF,TGCAGCGCCGGGGACAGGGGCTACGAGCAGTACTTC
TRBV5-5,once,-,TRBJ1-2,CASSLLIAGLYGYTF,TGTGCCAGCAGCTTGTTGATCGCTGGGCTCTATGGCTACACCTTC
TRBV6-5,once,-,TRBJ1-1,CASRARQLNTEAFF,TGTGCCAGCAGGGCCCGACAGTTGAACACTGAAGCTTTCTTT
TRBV3-1/TRBV3-2,-,-,TRBJ2-7,CASSQVNRDYEQYF,TGTGCCAGCAGCCAAGTGAACAGGGACTACGAGCAGTACTTC
TRBV6-5,once,-,TRBJ1-2,CASSYGQNYGYTF,TGTGCCAGCAGTTACGGACAGAACTATGGCTACACCTTC
TRBV9,-,-,TRBJ1-5,CASSVGGNSNQPQHF,TGTGCCAGCAGCGTGGGGGGAAATAGCAATCAGCCCCAGCATTTT
TRBV2,-,-,TRBJ1-2,CASSEPAGILSNYGYTF,TGTGCCAGCAGTGAACCCGCGGGGATTCTAAGTAACTATGGCTACACCTTC
TRBV19,-,TRBD1,TRBJ1-2,CASTGQGQGYTF,TGTGCCAGTACGGGACAGGGACAAGGCTACACCTTC
TRBV19,once,-,TRBJ2-7,CASSGGGRGNFEQYF,TGTGCCAGTAGTGGAGGTGGTCGGGGGAATTTCGAGCAGTACTTC
TRBV19,-,TRBD1,TRBJ1-1,CASSTGQGTEAFF,TGTGCCAGTAGTACCGGACAGGGCACTGAAGCTTTCTTT
TRBV11-2,once,-,TRBJ2-2,CASSLYPTGELFF,TGTGCCAGCAGCCTCTATCCCACCGGGGAGCTGTTTTTT
TRBV18,-,TRBD2,TRBJ2-3,CASSPWRLAPTDTDTQYF,TGTGCCAGCTCACCATGGAGACTAGCGCCTACCGACACAGATACGCAGTATTTT
TRBV5-4,-,-,TRBJ2-3,CASSPTGGADTQYF,TGTGCCAGCAGCCCCACTGGCGGGGCAGATACGCAGTATTTT
TRBV2,few,-,TRBJ1-1,CASRGQWNTEAFF,TGTGCCAGCAGAGGACAGTGGAACACTGAAGCTTTCTTT
TRBV5-4,-,-,TRBJ1-1,CASSSRNRIGTEAFF,TGTGCCAGCAGCTCCAGGAACAGGATCGGGACTGAAGCTTTCTTT
TRBV18,-,-,TRBJ2-7,CASSPPQGSRVEQYF,TGTGCCAGCTCACCACCTCAGGGTAGCAGGGTCGAGCAGTACTTC
TRBV19,-,TRBD2,TRBJ2-2,CASSIRSGVGTGELFF,TGTGCCAGTAGTATTAGGAGCGGGGTGGGCACCGGGGAGCTGTTTTTT
TRBV12-3/TRBV12-4,once,-,TRBJ1-6,CASSSGQTSPLHF,TGTGCCAGCAGCTCGGGACAAACTTCACCCCTCCACTTT
TRBV6-5,-,-,TRBJ1-5,CASSYGELDQPQHF,TGTGCCAGCAGTTACGGGGAGTTGGATCAGCCCCAGCATTTT
TRBV4-1,few,TRBD1,TRBJ1-1,CASSQEVRGRTEAFF,TGCGCCAGCAGCCAAGAAGTCAGGGGGCGAACTGAAGCTTTCTTT
TRBV7-9,medium-sized,-,TRBJ2-3,CASSLETGYTDTQYF,TGTGCCAGCAGCTTAGAGACAGGCTACACAGATACGCAGTATTTT
TRBV7-3,-,TRBD2,TRBJ2-3,CASSPGTSGVSTDTQYF,TGTGCCAGCAGCCCTGGGACTAGCGGGGTTAGCACAGATACGCAGTATTTT
TRBV4-2,-,-,TRBJ1-4,CASTERGGDEKLFF,TGTGCCAGCACGGAGCGGGGCGGGGATGAAAAACTGTTTTTT
TRBV15,once,TRBD2,TRBJ2-1,CATSSGGTGDEQFF,TGTGCCACCAGTAGCGGGGGAACAGGGGATGAGCAGTTCTTC
TRBV6-5,-,TRBD1,TRBJ1-1,CASRRDSTEAFF,TGTGCCAGCAGGCGGGACAGCACTGAAGCTTTCTTT
TRBV3-1/TRBV3-2,-,TRBD1,TRBJ1-2,CASSQAGTGGSHGYTF,TGTGCCAGCAGCCAAGCCGGGACAGGGGGGTCGCATGGCTACACCTTC
TRBV11-2,-,-,TRBJ2-2,CASSYMTRGAGYTGELFF,TGTGCCAGCAGCTACATGACGCGTGGGGCAGGGTACACCGGGGAGCTGTTTTTT
TRBV3-1/TRBV3-2,few,-,TRBJ1-1,CASSQAVNTEAFF,TGTGCCAGCAGCCAAGCGGTGAACACTGAAGCTTTCTTT
TRBV19,-,-,TRBJ2-1,CASSILEGDEQFF,TGTGCCAGTAGTATTCTGGAAGGGGATGAGCAGTTCTTC
TRBV10-3,-,TRBD1,TRBJ1-6,CASGQGVSPLHF,TGTGCCAGCGGACAGGGGGTTTCACCCCTCCACTTT
TRBV2,once,TRBD1,TRBJ2-5,CASSMGQGAGAQYF,TGTGCCAGCAGTATGGGACAGGGGGCAGGGGCCCAGTACTTC
TRBV19,-,TRBD1,TRBJ1-2,CASSTGTGYGYTF,TGTGCCAGTAGTACCGGGACAGGGTACGGCTACACCTTC
TRBV9,-,TRBD2,TRBJ2-2,CASSEGLAGIKNTGELFF,TGTGCCAGCAGCGAGGGACTAGCGGGGATAAAGAACACCGGGGAGCTGTTTTTT
TRBV28,-,-,TRBJ2-1,CASSRHRYYNEQFF,TGTGCCAGCAGCCGCCACAGATACTACAATGAGCAGTTCTTC
TRBV3-1/TRBV3-2,-,-,TRBJ2-7,CASSQATGTLGYEQYF,TGTGCCAGCAGCCAAGCTACAGGGACCCTCGGGTACGAGCAGTACTTC
TRBV5-4,-,TRBD1,TRBJ1-1,CASSRKTGVNTEAFF,TGTGCCAGCAGCCGTAAGACAGGGGTTAACACTGAAGCTTTCTTT
TRBV4-1,-,-,TRBJ1-5,CASSQGAGQYSNQPQHF,TGCGCCAGCAGCCAGGGGGCAGGACAGTATAGCAATCAGCCCCAGCATTTT
TRBV9,-,TRBD1,TRBJ1-3,CASSYVVVDRGSGNTIYF,TGTGCCAGCAGCTACGTAGTCGTGGACAGGGGTTCTGGAAACACCATATATTTT
TRBV6-5,-,TRBD1,TRBJ1-6,CASIDRGRGSPLHF,TGTGCCAGCATAGACAGGGGGCGAGGATCACCCCTCCACTTT
TRBV9,-,-,TRBJ1-1,CASSPSRGVRDTEAFF,TGTGCCAGCAGCCCCAGCCGCGGGGTAAGGGACACTGAAGCTTTCTTT
TRBV5-1,once,-,TRBJ2-1,CASSLGAVGSYNEQFF,TGCGCCAGCAGCTTGGGGGCAGTCGGCTCCTACAATGAGCAGTTCTTC
TRBV3-1/TRBV3-2,-,-,TRBJ1-2,CASSPSSFNYGYTF,TGTGCCAGCAGCCCCTCCAGTTTCAACTATGGCTACACCTTC